Below are 32 T cell receptor beta chains sequenced from a single sample in a study of T cell responses to AZD1222 COVID-19 vaccine. Sequenced by immunoSEQ multiplex PCR; TCRdb stores in-frame clones only, minus some. The sample comprises approximately 93,000 clones, roughly 90% of which are singletons, and approximately 5% rests with the top ten. Sequences were derived from peripheral blood, sampled 28 days after the second AZD1222 dose. All receptors derive from an adult who received the AZD1222 COVID-19 vaccine.

In DNA form, the CDR3 reads TGTGCCAGCAGCTTAGAGGGGCGGGGTACGCAGTATTTT. Translated, it gives CASSLEGRGTQYF. The J gene is TRBJ2-3, the V gene TRBV11-3; the D gene is possibly TRBD2 (6 bases). CDR3 length: 13 residues. V was clipped by 0 bases and J by 8 bases, with 9 bases between them. Germline CDR1 reads SGHNT; CDR2 reads YENEEA.

The chain employs TRBV15 and TRBJ1-4; D unclear. V was trimmed by 8 bases and J by 7 bases, leaving 23 bases between them. The germline V gene has CDR1 LNHNV and CDR2 YYDKDF (reference sequence). This CDR3 region has 16 residues. CDR3 residues: CATRENRKSKVEKLFF. DNA of the CDR3: TGTGCCACCCGAGAAAATCGGAAGAGTAAGGTTGAAAAACTGTTTTTT. The whole variable domain, filled in from reference TRBV15 and TRBJ1-4, reads DAMVIQNPRYQVTQFGKPVTLSCSQTLNHNVMYWYQQKSSQAPKLLFHYYDKDFNNEADTPDNFQSRRPNTSFCFLDIRSPGLGDTAMYLCATRENRKSKVEKLFFGSGTQLSVL.

The rearrangement links TRBV11-3 to TRBJ1-2; D may be TRBD1 (5 bases). CDR1 is SGHNT and CDR2 is YENEEA in the germline V gene. The CDR3 contains 14 residues. Trimming took 5 bases from V and 4 from J, leaving 14 bases between them. CDR3 sequence: CASSPAGIVYGYTF. The CDR3, as DNA: TGTGCCAGCAGCCCTGCAGGGATCGTCTATGGCTACACCTTC.

The V call is TRBV28, the J call TRBJ2-2, with 8 bases identical to TRBD2. Looked up from germline, CDR1 is MDHEN and CDR2 is SYDVKM. The V segment lost 9 bases and the J segment 4 bases; nucleotides outside the gene matches: 10. This CDR3 is 15 amino acids long. As DNA, the CDR3 is TGTGCCAGTGTGGACGGGGGGGCCGGCACCGGGGAGCTGTTTTTT. It encodes CASVDGGAGTGELFF. The full variable domain, completed using reference TRBV28 and TRBJ2-2, is DVKVTQSSRYLVKRTGEKVFLECVQDMDHENMFWYRQDPGLGLRLIYFSYDVKMKEKGDIPEGYSVSREKKERFSLILESASTNQTSMYLCASVDGGAGTGELFFGEGSRLTVL.

This chain links TRBV5-5 with TRBJ2-1; TRBD1 matches at 8 bases. V dropped 6 bases and J dropped 6; count of bases not matched to a gene: 14. This CDR3 is built from 16 residues. Germline CDR1 SGHKS, CDR2 YYEKEE (reference sequence). The CDR3 sequence is CASIQERPGGRNEQFF. CDR3 nucleotide sequence: TGTGCCAGCATTCAGGAGCGGCCAGGGGGCCGCAATGAGCAGTTCTTC.

V and J are TRBV5-1 and TRBJ1-1; TRBD1 agrees at 7 bases. Germline CDR1 SGHRS, CDR2 YFSETQ. This CDR3 contains 14 residues. Germline trimming cut 7 bases from V and 4 bases from J; bases unmatched to any gene: 10. The CDR3 DNA follows: TGCGCCAGCGACCTGGGACAGATGAGCACTGAAGCTTTCTTT. Translated: CASDLGQMSTEAFF.

The chain links TRBV6-5 to TRBJ2-7; the D gene is possibly TRBD1 (6 bases). This CDR3 has 15 residues. V was shortened by 4 bases and J by 3 bases, with 16 bases between the two germline ends. Germline CDR1 reads MNHEY; CDR2 reads SVGAGI. CDR3 loop: CASSSARQGNYEQYF. The DNA for the CDR3 is TGTGCCAGCAGTTCCGCCCGCCAGGGGAACTACGAGCAGTACTTC.

The chain employs TRBV30 and TRBJ2-4; D is undetermined. Trimming shortened V by 0 bases and J by 1 base, and 4 bases separated the two germline ends. CDR1 is GTSNPN, CDR2 SVGIG, per germline (reference sequence). This CDR3 has 13 amino acids. The chain's CDR3 is CAWSVTAKNIQYF. CDR3 nucleotides: TGTGCCTGGAGTGTAACGGCCAAAAACATTCAGTACTTC.

V is TRBV7-2 and J is TRBJ1-5, with D possibly TRBD1 on 5 matching bases. The CDR3 is made up of 15 amino acids. Looked up from germline, CDR1 is SGHTA and CDR2 is FQGNSA. Trimming took off 5 bases at V and 1 base at J, with 12 bases between the two ends. CDR3 nucleotide sequence: TGTGCCAGCAGCGCCAATTGGGGGAGCAATCAGCCCCAGCATTTT. Protein sequence: CASSANWGSNQPQHF.

This clone was seen only once. V and J are TRBV5-4 and TRBJ1-2; D not resolved. The ends were cut back, 4 bases at V and 4 bases at J, with 11 bases in the middle. Germline CDR1 and CDR2: SGHNT and YYREEE (reference sequence). The CDR3 covers 13 residues. CDR3 sequence: CASSHDGSYGYTF. CDR3 sequence (DNA): TGTGCCAGCAGCCACGACGGCAGCTATGGCTACACCTTC.

The chain carries TRBV5-6 and TRBJ1-1; D is unresolved. The CDR3 sequence is 12 residues long. The germline V gene encodes CDR1 SGHDT and CDR2 YYEEEE. Trimming shortened V by 4 bases and J by 4 bases, and 8 bases separated the two germline ends. The CDR3 region has the DNA TGTGCCAGCAGCCGTACGACCACTGAAGCTTTCTTT. It codes for CASSRTTTEAFF.

The V gene is TRBV6-5, the J gene TRBJ1-4; no firm D call. CDR1 is MNHEY and CDR2 is SVGAGI in the germline V gene. This CDR3 is built from 14 residues. V was shortened by 5 bases and J by 8 bases, with 15 bases between the two germline ends. The CDR3, as DNA: TGTGCCAGCAGTCATGGCGCCCTGGGGGAAAAACTGTTTTTT. Translated, it gives CASSHGALGEKLFF.

V is TRBV5-4 and J is TRBJ1-5, with 7 bases lining up with TRBD1. The CDR3 sequence is 15 residues long. V lost 3 bases, J lost 2 bases, and 5 bases stayed unmatched. Per the germline V gene, CDR1 is SGHNT and CDR2 is YYREEE (reference sequence). The CDR3 spells CASSSAQGRNQPQHF. CDR3 nucleotides: TGTGCCAGCAGCTCCGCACAGGGGCGCAATCAGCCCCAGCATTTT.

V is TRBV4-1 and J is TRBJ1-5, with a tentative D call TRBD1 (5 bases). Germline CDR1 and CDR2: MGHRA and YSYEKL. The CDR3 spans 16 residues. V dropped 5 bases and J dropped 3 bases, with 17 bases sitting between them. DNA of the CDR3: TGCGCCAGCAGCGACCTCCCCAGGGTACTCAATCAGCCCCAGCATTTT. Its translation: CASSDLPRVLNQPQHF.

The CDR3 reads CASNHRGPISTDTQYF. The DNA for the CDR3 is TGTGCCAGCAATCACAGGGGCCCGATTAGCACAGATACGCAGTATTTT. The chain employs TRBV2 and TRBJ2-3; 7 bases align to TRBD1. CDR1 and CDR2 (germline): SNHLY, FYNNEI. Trimming took 7 bases from V and 0 from J; bases not matched to a gene: 10. The CDR3 spans 16 residues.

The chain has TRBV2 and TRBJ1-2, with 9 bases aligning to TRBD1. From germline, CDR1 is SNHLY and CDR2 FYNNEI. The trim removed 7 bases at V and 4 bases at J, leaving 10 bases unmatched. The CDR3 is made up of 15 amino acids. DNA of the CDR3: TGTGCCAGCACTCAAAGGGGACAGGGTGGCTATGGCTACACCTTC. Protein product: CASTQRGQGGYGYTF.

This clone has a single count. The gene calls are TRBV7-9 and TRBJ1-2; tentative D call: TRBD1 (5 bases). V lost 5 bases to trimming and J lost 7 bases, with 17 bases between them. This CDR3 has 14 amino acids. Germline V gene lookup returns CDR1 SEHNR and CDR2 FQNEAQ (reference sequence). In DNA, the CDR3 is TGTGCCAGCAGCCGCGAGCTGGGGACGGGTGGCTACACCTTC. It specifies CASSRELGTGGYTF.

The chain uses TRBV5-1 and TRBJ1-5, with D tentatively TRBD1 (5 bases). CDR3 length: 15 residues. Trimming left V 1 base short and J 2 bases short, with 10 bases between. CDR1 is SGHRS, CDR2 YFSETQ, per germline. DNA of the CDR3: TGCGCCAGCAGCTTGTTTCCGGGGGGCAATCAGCCCCAGCATTTT. This translates into CASSLFPGGNQPQHF.

The chain carries TRBV27 and TRBJ1-2; D not certain. Trimming took 5 bases from V and 3 from J, leaving 13 bases between them. The CDR3 contains 14 residues. Germline CDR1 reads MNHEY; CDR2 reads SMNVEV (reference sequence). As DNA, the CDR3 is TGTGCCAGCAGTCCCCGCGGCAGCTACTATGGCTACACCTTC. Protein product: CASSPRGSYYGYTF.

The chain recombines TRBV7-9 with TRBJ2-1; 9 bases map to TRBD1. The CDR3 has 16 residues. Germline V gene data show CDR1 as SEHNR and CDR2 as FQNEAQ (reference sequence). Losses at the gene ends were 4 bases for V and 4 bases for J; bases not matched to a gene: 8. CDR3 sequence reads: CASSSPGTGKYNEQFF. CDR3 nucleotide sequence: TGTGCCAGCAGCTCGCCCGGGACAGGGAAGTACAATGAGCAGTTCTTC.

The rearrangement links TRBV20-1 to TRBJ2-2; possibly TRBD2 for D (5 bases). Trimming pared 3 bases from V and 4 bases from J, leaving 9 bases between. CDR3 length: 13 amino acids. From germline, CDR1 is DFQATT and CDR2 SNEGSKA (reference sequence). CDR3 amino acids: CSASSGITGELFF. The CDR3 DNA reads as TGCAGTGCTAGTTCGGGGATCACCGGGGAGCTGTTTTTT.

V gene TRBV6-5 combines with J gene TRBJ1-1, with unresolved D. CDR3 length: 15 amino acids. The germline V and J ends were trimmed by 6 bases and 0 bases, with 14 bases remaining between them. In germline, CDR1 is MNHEY, CDR2 SVGAGI. CDR3 sequence (DNA): TGTGCCAGCAGCCGTTTTTTCCTAATGAACACTGAAGCTTTCTTT. Amino acids: CASSRFFLMNTEAFF.

The chain uses TRBV6-5 and TRBJ2-1, with a tentative D call TRBD1 (6 bases). The CDR3 has 15 residues. The V gene lost 2 bases and the J gene lost 4 bases, with 12 bases spanning the gap. From germline, CDR1 is MNHEY and CDR2 SVGAGI. In DNA form, the CDR3 reads TGTGCCAGCAGTTACAGGGCAGGGGCGTACAATGAGCAGTTCTTC. It codes for CASSYRAGAYNEQFF.

The chain employs TRBV19 and TRBJ2-2; 8 bases map to TRBD1. The CDR3 totals 13 residues. J gave up 4 bases and V 8 bases, and 3 bases lay outside the gene matches. Germline CDR1 is LNHDA and CDR2 is SQIVND (reference sequence). CDR3 region: CASLTGGTGELFF. In DNA form, the CDR3 reads TGTGCCAGTCTTACAGGGGGCACCGGGGAGCTGTTTTTT. The full variable domain, its missing parts supplied by reference TRBV19 and TRBJ2-2, is DGGITQSPKYLFRKEGQNVTLSCEQNLNHDAMYWYRQDPGQGLRLIYYSQIVNDFQKGDIAEGYSVSREKKESFPLTVTSAQKNPTAFYLCASLTGGTGELFFGEGSRLTVL.

The CDR3 nucleotides read TGTGCATCGACGGCGGATCGGGACACTGAAGCTTTCTTT. Protein product: CASTADRDTEAFF. V is TRBV2 and J is TRBJ1-1; D is ambiguous. Germline CDR1 SNHLY, CDR2 FYNNEI. This CDR3 spans 13 amino acids.

The chain links TRBV19 to TRBJ1-3, with 11 bases matching TRBD1. CDR1 is LNHDA, CDR2 SQIVND, per germline (reference sequence). CDR3 length equals 15 residues. Trimming cost V 6 bases and J 4 bases; bases outside gene matches: 5. CDR3 in amino acids: CASRDRGREGNTIYF. DNA of the CDR3: TGTGCCAGTAGGGACAGGGGGCGAGAGGGAAACACCATATATTTT.

The V call is TRBV6-5, the J call TRBJ1-6; D not resolved. In germline, CDR1 is MNHEY, CDR2 SVGAGI. This CDR3 region has 15 residues. The ends were cut back, 2 bases at V and 7 bases at J, with 12 bases in the middle. CDR3 DNA sequence: TGTGCCAGCAGTTACGAGGCAGTGAAAAATTCACCCCTCCACTTT. It translates to CASSYEAVKNSPLHF.

The chain couples TRBV15 to TRBJ2-7, with a weak D call TRBD2 (6 bases). Germline V gives CDR1 LNHNV, CDR2 YYDKDF (reference sequence). The CDR3 sequence is 11 residues long. The V end lost 3 bases, the J end lost 6 bases, and 6 bases lay between the germline ends. The CDR3 is CATSRGGEQYF. The CDR3 nucleotides read TGTGCCACCAGCAGGGGAGGCGAGCAGTACTTC. The full variable domain, completed using reference TRBV15 and TRBJ2-7, is DAMVIQNPRYQVTQFGKPVTLSCSQTLNHNVMYWYQQKSSQAPKLLFHYYDKDFNNEADTPDNFQSRRPNTSFCFLDIRSPGLGDTAMYLCATSRGGEQYFGPGTRLTVT.

The gene calls are TRBV11-3 and TRBJ1-6, with 7 positions matching TRBD1. Germline loops: CDR1 SGHNT, CDR2 YENEEA. CDR3 size: 15 residues. J gave up 8 bases and V 1 base, and 5 bases lay outside the gene matches. The CDR3 DNA follows: TGTGCCAGCAGCTTAGCTGACAGGGTTCATTCACCCCTCCACTTT. This sequence encodes CASSLADRVHSPLHF.

The V gene is TRBV5-4, the J gene TRBJ2-7; D is possibly TRBD1 or TRBD2 (6 bases each). The CDR3 sequence is 16 residues long. Trimming removed 0 bases at V and 0 bases at J, with 13 bases between. Germline CDR1 and CDR2: SGHNT and YYREEE (reference sequence). CDR3 bases: TGTGCCAGCAGCTTGGGGGGGGTGGACAGCTCCTACGAGCAGTACTTC. Translation: CASSLGGVDSSYEQYF.

The rearrangement joins TRBV25-1 to TRBJ1-1; 9 nucleotides match TRBD1. This CDR3 comprises 13 residues. Per the germline V gene, CDR1 is MGHDK and CDR2 is SYGVNS. The ends lost 4 bases at V and 10 bases at J; junction bases unmatched: 7. The CDR3 DNA is TGTGCCAGCAGTGCCGGGACAGGGCGAGTAGCTTTCTTT. Translating it yields CASSAGTGRVAFF.

The chain combines TRBV5-1 with TRBJ2-1; D is possibly TRBD2 (5 bases). The ends were cut back, 2 bases at V and 0 bases at J, with 9 bases in the middle. This CDR3 contains 15 residues. CDR1 and CDR2 from the germline V gene are SGHRS and YFSETQ. DNA of the CDR3: TGCGCCAGCAGCTTTTGGGAGAGCTCCTACAATGAGCAGTTCTTC. As protein: CASSFWESSYNEQFF.